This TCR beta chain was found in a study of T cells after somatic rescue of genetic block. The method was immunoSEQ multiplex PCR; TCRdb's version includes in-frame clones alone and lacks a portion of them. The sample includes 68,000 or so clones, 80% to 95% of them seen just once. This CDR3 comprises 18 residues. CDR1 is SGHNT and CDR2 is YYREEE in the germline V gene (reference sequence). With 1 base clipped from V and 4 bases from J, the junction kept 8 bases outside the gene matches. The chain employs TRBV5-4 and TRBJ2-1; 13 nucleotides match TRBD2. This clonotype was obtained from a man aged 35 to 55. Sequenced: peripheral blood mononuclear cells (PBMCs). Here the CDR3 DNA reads TGTGCCAGCAGCTTGCCAGGACTAGCGGGAGCGCTATACAATGAGCAGTTCTTC. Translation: CASSLPGLAGALYNEQFF.